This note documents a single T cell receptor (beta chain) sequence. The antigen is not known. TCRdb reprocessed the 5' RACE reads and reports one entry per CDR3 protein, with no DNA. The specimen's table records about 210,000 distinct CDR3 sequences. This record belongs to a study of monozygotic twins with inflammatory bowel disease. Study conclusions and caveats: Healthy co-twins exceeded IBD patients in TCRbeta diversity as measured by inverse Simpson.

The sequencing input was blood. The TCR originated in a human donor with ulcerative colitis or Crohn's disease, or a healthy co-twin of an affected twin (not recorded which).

The CDR3 loop is CATSDGTGPEFEQYF. The genes are TRBV24-1 and TRBJ2-7; absent DNA, TCRdb's TRBD1 call cannot be checked. Germline V gene lookup returns CDR1 KGHDR and CDR2 SFDVKD. The CDR3 runs to 15 residues.